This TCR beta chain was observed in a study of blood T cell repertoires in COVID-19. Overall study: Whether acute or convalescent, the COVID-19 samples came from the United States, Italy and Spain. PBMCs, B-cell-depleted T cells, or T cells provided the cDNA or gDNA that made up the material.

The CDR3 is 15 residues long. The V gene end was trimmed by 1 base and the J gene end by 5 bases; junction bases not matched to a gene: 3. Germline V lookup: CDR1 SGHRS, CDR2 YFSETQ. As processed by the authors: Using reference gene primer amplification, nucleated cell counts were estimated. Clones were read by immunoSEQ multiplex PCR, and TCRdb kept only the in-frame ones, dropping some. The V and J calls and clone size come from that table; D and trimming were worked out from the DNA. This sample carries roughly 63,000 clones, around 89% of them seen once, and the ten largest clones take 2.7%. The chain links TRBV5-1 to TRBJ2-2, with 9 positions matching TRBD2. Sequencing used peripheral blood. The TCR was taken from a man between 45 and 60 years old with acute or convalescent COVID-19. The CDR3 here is CASSLTSGPTGELFF. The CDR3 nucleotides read TGCGCCAGCAGCTTGACTAGCGGGCCAACCGGGGAGCTGTTTTTT.